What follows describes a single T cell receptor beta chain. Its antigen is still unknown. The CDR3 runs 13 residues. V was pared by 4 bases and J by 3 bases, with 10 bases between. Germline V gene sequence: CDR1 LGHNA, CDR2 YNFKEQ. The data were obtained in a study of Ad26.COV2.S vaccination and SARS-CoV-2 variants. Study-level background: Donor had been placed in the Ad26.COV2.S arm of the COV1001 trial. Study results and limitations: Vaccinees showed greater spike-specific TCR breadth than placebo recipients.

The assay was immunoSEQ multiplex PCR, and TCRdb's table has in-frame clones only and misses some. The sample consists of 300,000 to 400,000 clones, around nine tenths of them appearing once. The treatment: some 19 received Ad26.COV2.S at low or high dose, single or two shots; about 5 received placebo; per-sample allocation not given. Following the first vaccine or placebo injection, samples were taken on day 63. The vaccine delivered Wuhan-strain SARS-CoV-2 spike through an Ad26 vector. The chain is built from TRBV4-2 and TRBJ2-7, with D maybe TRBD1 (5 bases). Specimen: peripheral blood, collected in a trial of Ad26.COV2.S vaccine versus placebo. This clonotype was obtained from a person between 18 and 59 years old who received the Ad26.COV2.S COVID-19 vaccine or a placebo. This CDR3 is CASSPTGSYEQYF. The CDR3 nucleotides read TGTGCCAGCAGCCCCACAGGCAGCTACGAGCAGTACTTC.